This T cell receptor (beta chain) was identified during a study of T-cell memory formation after mild COVID-19. The study, taken as a whole, reports: Most CD4+ clones that shrank were in CM and EM, while CD8+ ones turned up in EMRA. Clones contracting across day 15 to 85 had a balanced CD4/CD8 profile; later expanding clones leaned CD4+.

Germline CDR1 ENHRY, CDR2 SYGVKD. J lost 5 bases, V lost 5 bases, and 5 bases had no gene match. The CDR3 consists of 14 residues. With constant-segment primers, 5'RACE yielded cDNA libraries of TCR alpha and TCR beta that carried sample barcodes and UMIs. TCRdb re-called the 5' RACE reads through MiXCR, storing one row per CDR3 protein. The data show about 340,000 distinct CDR3 sequences, 10% to 15% seen once. This clonotype has more than one count but fewer than ten. Its antigen remains unidentified. The source of this sequence is a man between 18 and 29 years old who had mild COVID-19 (a few samples of this study predate the infection). Cell type and time point are not known. The V gene is TRBV10-3, the J gene TRBJ2-3, with TRBD2 matching over 9 bases. The sample was PBMCs or a T cell subset sorted from them (not recorded which). In DNA form, the CDR3 reads TGTGCCATCAGTTTAGCGGGGGTCAAAGATACGCAGTATTTT. Translation gives CAISLAGVKDTQYF.